These 15 T cell receptor beta chains share one sample of origin, sequenced in a study of identifying expanded T cells in peripheral blood. This table comes from immunoSEQ multiplex PCR, and its TCRdb copy is limited to in-frame clones, with some not included. The table lists about 90,000 clones, 86% of them singletons. Sample: blood. Every receptor here comes from a person aged 18-70 years in good health.

The chain uses TRBV6-6 and TRBJ2-7; TRBD2 aligns across 7 bases. This CDR3 is built from 11 residues. The V segment lost 8 bases and the J segment 4 bases; nucleotides outside the gene matches: 2. CDR1 and CDR2 from the germline V gene are MNHNY and SVGAGI (reference sequence). The CDR3 coding sequence is TGTGCCAGCTCCGGGGGGTACGAGCAGTACTTC. Protein: CASSGGYEQYF.

The V call is TRBV18, the J call TRBJ2-2, with 7 bases matching TRBD2. The ends lost 2 bases at V and 7 bases at J; junction bases unmatched: 10. This CDR3 region has 16 residues. The germline V gene encodes CDR1 KGHSH and CDR2 LQKENI. The CDR3 sequence: CASSPRRGRIHGELFF. The CDR3 DNA sequence: TGTGCCAGCTCACCAAGGCGGGGGAGAATCCACGGGGAGCTGTTTTTT.

The CDR3 bases are TGTGCCAGCAGCCCCGGGGCCGTAGGAGAGACCCAGTACTTC. The encoded protein is CASSPGAVGETQYF. This chain links TRBV7-9 with TRBJ2-5; D is possibly TRBD1 or TRBD2 (5 bases each). Germline CDR1 reads SEHNR; CDR2 reads FQNEAQ (reference sequence). The V end lost 5 bases, the J end lost 4 bases, and 14 bases lay between the germline ends. The CDR3 contains 14 residues. Full variable domain (rest looked up from reference TRBV7-9 and TRBJ2-5): DTGVSQNPRHKITKRGQNVTFRCDPISEHNRLYWYRQTLGQGPEFLTYFQNEAQLEKSRLLSDRFSAERPKGSFSTLEIQRTEQGDSAMYLCASSPGAVGETQYFGPGTRLLVL.

This clone was recorded a few times. V is TRBV19 and J is TRBJ2-3; TRBD2 might be the D (5 bases). The ends were cut back, 0 bases at V and 8 bases at J, with 21 bases in the middle. Germline-derived CDR1 and CDR2 are LNHDA and SQIVND (reference sequence). The CDR3 length is 17 residues. The CDR3, as DNA: TGTGCCAGTAGTATAGATCAAGGAGGAGGCGGGTCGGGTACGCAGTATTTT. Protein: CASSIDQGGGGSGTQYF. Variable domain in full (rest from reference TRBV19 and TRBJ2-3): DGGITQSPKYLFRKEGQNVTLSCEQNLNHDAMYWYRQDPGQGLRLIYYSQIVNDFQKGDIAEGYSVSREKKESFPLTVTSAQKNPTAFYLCASSIDQGGGGSGTQYFGPGTRLTVL.

This chain joins TRBV7-9 and TRBJ1-2; 10 bases match TRBD1. The CDR3 is 18 amino acids. Unmatched junction bases numbered 19, after V lost 5 bases and J lost 7 bases. Germline loops: CDR1 SEHNR, CDR2 FQNEAQ (reference sequence). CDR3 sequence (DNA): TGTGCCAGCAGCCGAATGTCGCAATTTGACAGGGGGCTACGTGGCTACACCTTC. Translation: CASSRMSQFDRGLRGYTF.

The V and J genes are TRBV7-2 and TRBJ2-1; D remains ambiguous. The CDR3 is 15 residues long. Germline-derived CDR1 and CDR2 are SGHTA and FQGNSA. V lost 3 bases and J 2 bases, leaving 11 bases between the germline ends. The DNA for the CDR3 is TGTGCCAGCAGCTTTTTAGCTGCGGCCTACAATGAGCAGTTCTTC. It specifies CASSFLAAAYNEQFF.

The chain is built from TRBV4-1 and TRBJ1-6; TRBD1 might be the D (6 bases). Looked up from germline, CDR1 is MGHRA and CDR2 is YSYEKL. The CDR3 runs 17 residues. V was shortened by 1 base and J by 4 bases, with 14 bases between the two germline ends. CDR3 in amino acids: CASSQVSGQLYNSPLHF. DNA for the CDR3: TGCGCCAGCAGCCAAGTATCAGGACAGCTTTATAATTCACCCCTCCACTTT.

This clone has only one observation. This CDR3 reads CASSLRTGSGANVLTF. The CDR3 nucleotides are TGTGCCAGCAGTCTTCGAACGGGTTCTGGGGCCAACGTCCTGACTTTC. The chain links TRBV7-6 to TRBJ2-6; no reliable D call. Germline V gene data show CDR1 as SGHVS and CDR2 as FNYEAQ. V was trimmed by 6 bases and J by 1 base, leaving 13 bases between them. The CDR3 is 16 residues long.

The rearrangement joins TRBV5-5 to TRBJ2-7; D is possibly TRBD1 (6 bases). Deletions cut 3 bases from V and 4 bases from J, with 29 bases between. CDR1 SGHKS and CDR2 YYEKEE come from the germline V gene (reference sequence). This CDR3 has 19 amino acids. The DNA for the CDR3 is TGTGCCAGCAGCTCCTTTCAGGGATACAGGGAAAGAAGTCCTTACGAGCAGTACTTC. Translation: CASSSFQGYRERSPYEQYF.

This rearrangement joins TRBV12-5 to TRBJ2-5; D is possibly TRBD1 (5 bases). The CDR3 is 17 amino acids. In germline, CDR1 is LGHNT, CDR2 FRNRAP. The germline V and J ends were trimmed by 0 bases and 2 bases, with 16 bases remaining between them. The CDR3 here is CASGLVPRAGHQETQYF. CDR3 coding DNA: TGTGCTAGTGGTTTGGTACCCCGGGCAGGGCATCAAGAGACCCAGTACTTC.

DNA for the CDR3: TGTGCCAGCAGCTTAGGCGACCGTGAAGCTTTCTTT. This codes for CASSLGDREAFF. V gene TRBV7-2 combines with J gene TRBJ1-1; D call uncertain. V was trimmed by 1 base and J by 7 bases, leaving 7 bases between them. Germline-derived CDR1 and CDR2 are SGHTA and FQGNSA. There are 12 residues in the CDR3.

The chain is built from TRBV18 and TRBJ1-1, with D unresolved. V was trimmed by 3 bases and J by 5 bases, leaving 7 bases between them. The CDR3 runs 12 residues. Germline V gives CDR1 KGHSH, CDR2 LQKENI. CDR3: CASSPRRTEAFF. The CDR3 region has the DNA TGTGCCAGCTCACCTAGGCGAACTGAAGCTTTCTTT.

The chain employs TRBV5-1 and TRBJ2-1, with 11 bases lining up with TRBD2. CDR3 size: 14 residues. CDR1 and CDR2 (germline): SGHRS, YFSETQ. V trimming: 4 bases; J trimming: 10 bases; junction bases outside the gene matches: 7. The CDR3: CASSIQTSGAEQFF. CDR3 sequence (DNA): TGCGCCAGCAGCATCCAGACTAGCGGGGCCGAGCAGTTCTTC.

V is TRBV6-6 and J is TRBJ2-6; D is unclear. The CDR3 spans 13 residues. The V gene's germline CDR1 is MNHNY and CDR2 SVGAGI (reference sequence). V was shortened by 2 bases and J by 4 bases, with 3 bases between the two germline ends. The CDR3 here is CASSYPGANVLTF. In DNA form, the CDR3 reads TGTGCCAGCAGTTACCCCGGGGCCAACGTCCTGACTTTC.

V is TRBV11-2 and J is TRBJ2-5; 9 bases map to TRBD1. Germline values: CDR1 SGHAT, CDR2 FQNNGV. The CDR3 is made up of 16 amino acids. The V and J ends lost 5 bases and 2 bases, in that order; junction bases with no gene match: 9. The CDR3 sequence: CASSRTGQGFQETQYF. CDR3 coding DNA: TGTGCCAGCAGCCGGACCGGACAGGGGTTTCAAGAGACCCAGTACTTC.